This T cell receptor beta chain was captured by sequencing in a study of blood T cell repertoires in COVID-19. Overall study context: T cells, B-cell-depleted T cells, or PBMCs supplied cDNA or gDNA.

Original processing notes: Estimation of nucleated cell counts relied on the amplification of reference gene primers. Only in-frame clones appear in the TCRdb table, and some are missing; sequencing was by immunoSEQ multiplex PCR. V and J calls and clone size come straight from that table; D and trimming were deduced from the DNA. This table holds about 270,000 clones, more than 85% found once. The clonotype was recovered from a middle-aged man who had been exposed to COVID-19. Sequencing was performed on PBMCs or T cells enriched from blood (not recorded which).

CDR3 nucleotides: TGTGCCAGCAGTTTTTACGGGGCTGGGGCCAACGTCCTGACTTTC. Protein: CASSFYGAGANVLTF. The V and J genes are TRBV28 and TRBJ2-6, with D maybe TRBD2 (5 bases). This CDR3 has 15 amino acids. Germline lookup yields CDR1 MDHEN and CDR2 SYDVKM. The V gene lost 3 bases and the J gene lost 2 bases, with 8 bases spanning the gap.